The source of this T cell receptor beta chain is a study of blood T cell repertoires in COVID-19. The overall study: Sites in the United States, Italy and Spain provided acute and convalescent COVID-19 samples. PBMCs, B-cell-depleted T cells, or T cells were the source of the cDNA or gDNA that made up the material.

Authors' processing steps: Cell counts per sample came from amplifying reference gene primers. The table came from immunoSEQ multiplex PCR; TCRdb's copy has only in-frame clones and leaves some out. That table furnishes V, J and clone size, whereas the DNA furnished D and trimming. The profile shows tens of thousands of clones, approximately 83% of them singletons. The germline V and J ends were trimmed by 3 bases and 8 bases, with 8 bases remaining between them. The CDR3 loop spans 12 amino acids. Germline values: CDR1 LGHDT, CDR2 YNNKEL (reference sequence). Material: peripheral blood. The gene calls are TRBV3-1 (or the pseudogene TRBV3-2) and TRBJ2-1; D gene ambiguous. The TCR sequence derives from a human donor in a cohort sampled during active COVID-19. The CDR3 reads CASSHYADEQFF. The CDR3 DNA sequence: TGTGCCAGCAGCCATTACGCGGATGAGCAGTTCTTC.